The rows below give T cell receptor beta chains drawn from one sample of a study of radiation and T cells in renal cell carcinoma. The protocol was immunoSEQ multiplex PCR, while the TCRdb copy is restricted to in-frame clones and leaves out a portion. The sample lists around 70,000 clones, 82% occurring once. This specimen consisted of blood, obtained from a patient whose treatment included radiotherapy and nephrectomy. Every receptor here comes from a man between 60 and 75 years old with renal cell carcinoma. CDR3s include the opening cysteine and the closing phenylalanine or tryptophan. The D gene is left open where the match is weak. The size of a clone is reported for some rows only, either as once, few or many, or as a class for expanded clones.

d_call	v_call	j_call	clone_size	cdr3_nt	cdr3_aa
TRBD1	TRBV5-4	TRBJ1-3	few	TGTGCCAGCAGCTCCGGGACAGGCTACGGAAACACCATATATTTT	CASSSGTGYGNTIYF
-	TRBV5-1	TRBJ1-1	-	TGCGCCAGCAGCTCACGGCAGGGGTTGCCTGAAGCTTTCTTT	CASSSRQGLPEAFF
-	TRBV4-2	TRBJ2-6	-	TGTGCCAGCAGCCAATTAGGAGATATGGGAACCAACGTCCTGACTTTC	CASSQLGDMGTNVLTF
-	TRBV7-8	TRBJ1-2	few	TGTGCCAGCAGCTCGACGGGACTCTATGGCTACACCTTC	CASSSTGLYGYTF
TRBD1	TRBV19	TRBJ1-1	-	TGTGCCACCCACAGGGGGAACACTGAAGCTTTCTTT	CATHRGNTEAFF
-	TRBV7-9	TRBJ2-7	-	TGTGCCAGCAGCTTAGCCCCATACGAGCAGTACTTC	CASSLAPYEQYF
-	TRBV5-8	TRBJ2-1	once	TGTGCCAGCACAAATTCGGACTGGACCAATGAGCAGTTCTTC	CASTNSDWTNEQFF
-	TRBV4-1	TRBJ2-1	-	TGCGCCAGCAGCCAACTCCTTGGGCTAGCGAGTCGAGTTGGTGAGCAGTTCTTC	CASSQLLGLASRVGEQFF
-	TRBV4-3	TRBJ1-2	-	TGCGCCAGCAGCCAAGAGTGGGTTGTTGGCTATGGCTACACCTTC	CASSQEWVVGYGYTF
-	TRBV18	TRBJ2-5	-	TGTGCCAGCTCAGCCCCACAGGGACGGACCCCAGGGGAGACCCAGTACTTC	CASSAPQGRTPGETQYF
-	TRBV29-1	TRBJ1-1	few	TGCAGCGTTGAGATCCGAAACACTGAAGCTTTCTTT	CSVEIRNTEAFF
-	TRBV5-1	TRBJ1-1	-	TGCGCCAGCAGCAATCGAAGACAGTCTGGCACTGAAGCTTTCTTT	CASSNRRQSGTEAFF
TRBD1	TRBV2	TRBJ1-4	-	TGTGCCAGCAGGGGACAGGGAAATGAAAAACTGTTTTTT	CASRGQGNEKLFF
-	TRBV11-3	TRBJ1-1	-	TGTGCCAGCAGCTTAGAGGGCGGCACTGAAGCTTTCTTT	CASSLEGGTEAFF
-	TRBV5-6	TRBJ2-7	-	TGTGCCAGCAGCTTGTACGCCTACGAGCAGTACTTC	CASSLYAYEQYF
-	TRBV5-1	TRBJ2-7	-	TGCGCCAGCAGCTTGGGCCCCACCGGATCCTACGAGCAGTACTTC	CASSLGPTGSYEQYF
-	TRBV5-1	TRBJ1-2	once	TGCGCCAGCAGCTTAGACGTGAACAGGGAAGCTAACTATGGCTACACCTTC	CASSLDVNREANYGYTF
-	TRBV7-2	TRBJ2-5	-	TGTGCCAGCAGTACTGTGAGACTCCAAGAGACCCAGTACTTC	CASSTVRLQETQYF
-	TRBV2	TRBJ1-2	-	TGTGCCAGCCTGAGGGCAGGGGACTATGGCTACACCTTC	CASLRAGDYGYTF
-	TRBV7-2	TRBJ1-3	-	TGTGCCAGCAGCTTAGCGGGGGGCGCGAATGGCCACACCATATATTTT	CASSLAGGANGHTIYF
-	TRBV19	TRBJ2-1	once	TGTGCCAGTAGTATACGCGGATCTGAGCAGTTCTTC	CASSIRGSEQFF
-	TRBV7-8	TRBJ2-3	-	TGTGCCAGCAGCTTAGTTCGGGGCAGCACAGATACGCAGTATTTT	CASSLVRGSTDTQYF
TRBD2	TRBV9	TRBJ2-1	-	TGTGCCAGCAGCCCTACGGGTAGCGGGCACTCCTACAATGAGCAGTTCTTC	CASSPTGSGHSYNEQFF
-	TRBV4-1	TRBJ1-2	-	TGCGCCAGCAGCCAAGATCCGTCAGGGAACTATGGCTACACCTTC	CASSQDPSGNYGYTF
-	TRBV9	TRBJ2-1	-	TGTGCCAGCAGCGCGGCAGGGGGACTATCCTACAATGAGCAGTTCTTC	CASSAAGGLSYNEQFF
-	TRBV28	TRBJ2-2	-	TGTGCCAGCAGGGCGGAGTCGAACACCGGGGAGCTGTTTTTT	CASRAESNTGELFF
-	TRBV6-1	TRBJ1-2	-	TGTGCCAGCAGTGAACGCGAGACAGACTATGGCTACACCTTC	CASSERETDYGYTF
TRBD1	TRBV29-1	TRBJ2-6	-	TGCAGCGTTGAAGATACTAGTACAGGGGGAAGGTTTGGGGCCAACGTCCTGACTTTC	CSVEDTSTGGRFGANVLTF
-	TRBV5-4	TRBJ2-2	-	TGTGCCAGCAGCTCACCGGGAACCGGGGAGCTGTTTTTT	CASSSPGTGELFF
-	TRBV5-4	TRBJ2-3	-	TGTGCCAGCAGCCCGCGGGTTGGGAGAACAGATACGCAGTATTTT	CASSPRVGRTDTQYF
-	TRBV4-1	TRBJ1-2	few	TGCGCCAGCAGCCCCGAGCCTCAGGGTCTCACACCCTATGGCTACACCTTC	CASSPEPQGLTPYGYTF
TRBD1	TRBV5-1	TRBJ2-7	-	TGCGCCAGCAGCCCCTCGGACAGGCGACCTTCCTACGAGCAGTACTTC	CASSPSDRRPSYEQYF
-	TRBV18	TRBJ2-2	-	TGTGCCAGCTCTCGCGGACCCGGGACCCTAAAAGGACCCGGGGAGCTGTTTTTT	CASSRGPGTLKGPGELFF
-	TRBV5-1	TRBJ1-2	-	TGCGCCAGCAGGTGGGGCGGAGTGCCCCCCCCAGGTAGCTATGGCTACACCTTC	CASRWGGVPPPGSYGYTF
-	TRBV29-1	TRBJ1-2	-	TGCAGCGTTGACAACTCGGTTAGTCAGCCTAACTATGGCTACACCTTC	CSVDNSVSQPNYGYTF
TRBD1	TRBV29-1	TRBJ1-4	-	TGCAGCGTTGGACAGGGGGCAGCGGCTAATGAAAAACTGTTTTTT	CSVGQGAAANEKLFF
-	TRBV18	TRBJ2-2	few	TGTGCCAGCTCACCTTCAGCGACATACACCGGGGAGCTGTTTTTT	CASSPSATYTGELFF
-	TRBV10-2	TRBJ1-1	once	TGCGCCAGCAGCCCCGACAGTCCTGAAGCTTTCTTT	CASSPDSPEAFF
-	TRBV19	TRBJ2-3	-	TGTGCCAGTAGTATAGGCCCAGGTAGCACAGATACGCAGTATTTT	CASSIGPGSTDTQYF
-	TRBV7-6	TRBJ1-1	once	TGTGCCAGCAGCAACCAGCAGGCGTTGAACACTGAAGCTTTCTTT	CASSNQQALNTEAFF
TRBD1	TRBV4-1	TRBJ2-5	-	TGCGCCAGCAGCCCTCGGGACAGGGGGAGGGAGACCCAGTACTTC	CASSPRDRGRETQYF
-	TRBV5-6	TRBJ2-7	-	TGTGCCAGCAGCTTCTTCAGGGATGTCAACGAGCAGTACTTC	CASSFFRDVNEQYF
-	TRBV25-1	TRBJ2-7	-	TGTGCCAGCAGTGAAGGTTTCTCCCACAGGGCAACCTACGAGCAGTACTTC	CASSEGFSHRATYEQYF
-	TRBV7-6	TRBJ2-1	-	TGTGCCAGCAGCTTAGGGAGAGCGGACTCCTACAATGAGCAGTTCTTC	CASSLGRADSYNEQFF
-	TRBV28	TRBJ1-5	-	TGTGCCAGCAGTCCCGTCCGGGGGCTCAATCAGCCCCAGCATTTT	CASSPVRGLNQPQHF
-	TRBV6-6	TRBJ2-2	-	TGTGCCAGCAGTTACGGTTTATCAGGGGCCGGGGAGCTGTTTTTT	CASSYGLSGAGELFF
TRBD2	TRBV27	TRBJ2-3	-	TGTGCCAGCAGTTTATTTGCGGGGAGGGCTAGCGGGAGGTTTCCAGATACGCAGTATTTT	CASSLFAGRASGRFPDTQYF
TRBD2	TRBV27	TRBJ2-1	-	TGTGCCAGCAATGGGGGGACTAGCGGGAGCGGGGAGCAGTTCTTC	CASNGGTSGSGEQFF
TRBD2	TRBV19	TRBJ2-5	-	TGTGCCAGTAGTTCCCCGGGACTAGCGGGAGTTGAGACCCAGTACTTC	CASSSPGLAGVETQYF
-	TRBV10-2	TRBJ1-1	-	TGCGCCAGCAGTTCCGACAGTTTGAACACTGAAGCTTTCTTT	CASSSDSLNTEAFF
-	TRBV18	TRBJ2-3	-	TGTGCCAGCTCGGGACCGGCAGATACGCAGTATTTT	CASSGPADTQYF
-	TRBV28	TRBJ2-7	-	TGTGCCAGCAGTTATACAGGGAAGGGCTACTACGAGCAGTACTTC	CASSYTGKGYYEQYF